A selection of T cell receptor beta chains follows, all from one sample in a study of T-cell reconstitution after alpha-beta-depleted transplantation in children. TCRdb re-called the PCR reads with MiXCR, one entry per CDR3 protein. The sample has about 540,000 distinct CDR3 sequences, 15% to 20% seen once; the top ten hold about 3.1%. The specimen was PBMCs from the stem cell graft donor, collected from the stem cell graft. The receptors were sampled from a human donor who donated a stem cell graft to a child with acute lymphoblastic leukemia. Both conserved end residues are part of each CDR3. Fields, in order: CDR3 length, V gene, J gene, clone size, D gene, CDR3 protein, CDR3 DNA. The D gene is left open where the match is weak. Clone size is stated in some rows and not others, as once, few, many or a class when expanded.

CDR3 length: 15
V gene: TRBV12-3/TRBV12-4
J gene: TRBJ2-1
clone size: .
D gene: .
CDR3 protein: CASSLDRARRGEQFF
CDR3 DNA: TGTGCCAGCAGTCTCGACAGGGCTCGGCGGGGTGAGCAGTTCTTC

CDR3 length: 14
V gene: TRBV5-6
J gene: TRBJ1-5
clone size: many
D gene: TRBD1
CDR3 protein: CASSRTGVNQPQHF
CDR3 DNA: TGTGCCAGCAGCCGAACAGGGGTCAATCAGCCCCAGCATTTT

CDR3 length: 17
V gene: TRBV6-5
J gene: TRBJ2-1
clone size: few
D gene: TRBD1
CDR3 protein: CASSLIIGQGQMNEQFF
CDR3 DNA: TGTGCCAGCAGTTTGATAATCGGACAGGGACAAATGAATGAGCAGTTCTTC

CDR3 length: 16
V gene: TRBV4-2
J gene: TRBJ2-1
clone size: .
D gene: .
CDR3 protein: CASSQGPEGAYNEQFF
CDR3 DNA: TGTGCCAGCAGCCAGGGTCCGGAGGGCGCCTACAATGAGCAGTTCTTC

CDR3 length: 15
V gene: TRBV24-1
J gene: TRBJ1-5
clone size: few
D gene: TRBD1
CDR3 protein: CATSSTTGGNQPQHF
CDR3 DNA: TGTGCCACCAGCTCGACGACAGGGGGTAATCAGCCCCAGCATTTT

CDR3 length: 11
V gene: TRBV5-1
J gene: TRBJ2-1
clone size: .
D gene: .
CDR3 protein: CASSLRDEQFF
CDR3 DNA: TGCGCCAGCAGCTTGAGAGATGAGCAGTTCTTC

CDR3 length: 11
V gene: TRBV7-9
J gene: TRBJ2-3
clone size: few
D gene: .
CDR3 protein: CASGGTDTQYF
CDR3 DNA: TGTGCCAGTGGGGGGACAGATACGCAGTATTTT

CDR3 length: 18
V gene: TRBV24-1
J gene: TRBJ2-2
clone size: .
D gene: .
CDR3 protein: CATSDFLGVGASTGELFF
CDR3 DNA: TGTGCCACCAGTGATTTCCTGGGGGTAGGGGCTTCTACCGGGGAGCTGTTTTTT

CDR3 length: 12
V gene: TRBV5-1
J gene: TRBJ2-5
clone size: .
D gene: .
CDR3 protein: CASNPEIGTQYF
CDR3 DNA: TGCGCCAGCAACCCGGAGATCGGGACCCAGTACTTC

CDR3 length: 13
V gene: TRBV29-1
J gene: TRBJ2-7
clone size: few
D gene: TRBD2
CDR3 protein: CSVQTSALYEQYF
CDR3 DNA: TGCAGCGTCCAGACTAGCGCCCTCTACGAGCAGTACTTC

CDR3 length: 12
V gene: TRBV12-3/TRBV12-4
J gene: TRBJ1-2
clone size: few
D gene: .
CDR3 protein: CASSRTAGGYTF
CDR3 DNA: TGTGCCAGCAGTCGGACCGCAGGTGGCTACACCTTC

CDR3 length: 15
V gene: TRBV18
J gene: TRBJ1-4
clone size: .
D gene: TRBD1
CDR3 protein: CASSPTGTATEKLFF
CDR3 DNA: TGTGCCAGCTCACCAACCGGGACAGCCACCGAAAAACTGTTTTTT

CDR3 length: 13
V gene: TRBV6-1
J gene: TRBJ1-1
clone size: .
D gene: .
CDR3 protein: CASLRLTGSEAFF
CDR3 DNA: TGTGCCAGCTTGCGCTTAACAGGGTCTGAAGCTTTCTTT

CDR3 length: 13
V gene: TRBV6-1
J gene: TRBJ1-2
clone size: few
D gene: .
CDR3 protein: CASSELRTEGYTF
CDR3 DNA: TGTGCCAGCAGTGAACTTAGGACTGAGGGCTACACCTTC

CDR3 length: 15
V gene: TRBV11-3
J gene: TRBJ2-2
clone size: few
D gene: .
CDR3 protein: CASSQTRGGTGELFF
CDR3 DNA: TGTGCCAGCAGTCAGACCCGAGGGGGGACCGGGGAGCTGTTTTTT

CDR3 length: 15
V gene: TRBV5-1
J gene: TRBJ1-2
clone size: .
D gene: .
CDR3 protein: CASSWSQGGGYGYTF
CDR3 DNA: TGCGCCAGCAGCTGGTCCCAGGGAGGAGGCTATGGCTACACCTTC

CDR3 length: 13
V gene: TRBV7-8
J gene: TRBJ2-5
clone size: .
D gene: TRBD1
CDR3 protein: CASTDRGLETQYF
CDR3 DNA: TGTGCCAGCACGGACAGGGGTCTGGAGACCCAGTACTTC

CDR3 length: 14
V gene: TRBV5-6
J gene: TRBJ2-7
clone size: .
D gene: .
CDR3 protein: CASSKTLSSYEQYF
CDR3 DNA: TGTGCCAGCAGCAAGACGCTCAGCTCCTACGAGCAGTACTTC

CDR3 length: 16
V gene: TRBV20-1
J gene: TRBJ2-3
clone size: .
D gene: .
CDR3 protein: CSARDRRERLRDTQYF
CDR3 DNA: TGCAGTGCTAGAGATCGGAGGGAGAGACTTAGAGATACGCAGTATTTT

CDR3 length: 14
V gene: TRBV10-3
J gene: TRBJ2-7
clone size: many
D gene: TRBD2
CDR3 protein: CAIKALADSYEQYF
CDR3 DNA: TGTGCCATCAAAGCTCTAGCGGACTCCTACGAGCAGTACTTC